This T cell receptor beta chain was found in a study of T-cell reconstitution after alpha-beta-depleted transplantation in children. During its preparation, the TCRbeta library received unique molecular identifiers. TCRdb re-analysed the PCR reads in MiXCR, keeping a single row per CDR3 protein. This table holds almost 400,000 distinct CDR3 sequences, around 20% found once. With 5 bases clipped from V and 7 bases from J, the junction kept 16 bases outside the gene matches. This CDR3 is 16 amino acids long. Per the germline V gene, CDR1 is SGHAT and CDR2 is FQNNGV. The rearrangement links TRBV11-2 to TRBJ2-7, with TRBD2 matching over 8 bases. This specimen was PBMCs from the stem cell graft donor, taken from the stem cell graft. The TCR was taken from a human donor who donated a stem cell graft to a child with acute myeloid leukemia. CDR3 in amino acids: CASSPLGVAGISEQYF. CDR3 DNA sequence: TGTGCCAGCAGCCCTTTGGGGGTAGCGGGAATCTCTGAGCAGTACTTC.